The rows below give T cell receptor beta chains drawn from one sample of a study of T and B cells in COVID-19 patients. TCRdb reprocessed the multiplex PCR reads via MiXCR and lists one record per CDR3 protein. The repertoire holds approximately 5,100 distinct CDR3 sequences, with 33% as singletons. Sequencing was done on a sample of blood. Every receptor here comes from a human donor who had recovered from COVID-19. Both conserved end residues are part of each CDR3. A D gene is named only where the DNA matches it firmly. Some rows have no size entry. The others give once, few or many, or a class for an expanded clone.

j_call | clone_size | v_call | d_call | cdr3_nt | cdr3_aa
TRBJ2-2 | NA | TRBV5-4 | TRBD2 | TGTGCCAGCAGCTTCCGACTAGCGGGAGGGCCTTTGGGTACCGGGGAGCTGTTTTTT | CASSFRLAGGPLGTGELFF
TRBJ2-3 | medium-sized | TRBV19 | TRBD2 | TGTGCCAGTAGTGTAATACTAGCGGGAGGGCCTGGAGATACGCAGTATTTT | CASSVILAGGPGDTQYF
TRBJ2-2 | medium-sized | TRBV6-1 | TRBD2 | TGTGCCAGCAGAGAACTAGCGTCGGCCGGGGAGCTGTTTTTT | CASRELASAGELFF
TRBJ2-7 | medium-sized | TRBV6-5 | TRBD1 | TGTGCCAGCAGTCCCGGGACAGGGTCCTACGAGCAGTACTTC | CASSPGTGSYEQYF
TRBJ2-7 | NA | TRBV5-1 | NA | TGCGCCAGCAGCTTGGCCGGTGACAACTCCTACGAGCAGTACTTC | CASSLAGDNSYEQYF
TRBJ1-1 | NA | TRBV5-5 | NA | TGTGCCAGCAGCTTCTCAGCCGCGTCCACTGAAGCTTTCTTT | CASSFSAASTEAFF
TRBJ2-2 | few | TRBV6-2/TRBV6-3 | NA | TGTGCCAGCAGTCTGATAACAGGGAGGACCGGGGAGCTGTTTTTT | CASSLITGRTGELFF
TRBJ1-6 | few | TRBV6-1 | TRBD1 | TGTGCCAGCAGTGAAAGGGGGCAGCGGAATTCACCCCTCCACTTT | CASSERGQRNSPLHF
TRBJ2-5 | NA | TRBV20-1 | TRBD2 | TGCAGTGCTAGGGTCTTAACGGGAGCGGGGAGCCAAGAGACCCAGTACTTC | CSARVLTGAGSQETQYF
TRBJ1-1 | few | TRBV6-5 | TRBD1 | TGTGCCAGCAGTGGGACAGGGATTGTGAACACTGAAGCTTTCTTT | CASSGTGIVNTEAFF
TRBJ2-7 | medium-sized | TRBV29-1 | TRBD1 | TGCAGCGGGACAGGGGGCGCATCCTACGAGCAGTACTTC | CSGTGGASYEQYF
TRBJ2-2 | few | TRBV6-4 | NA | TGTGCCAGCAGTGACTCTCCCGGCACCGGGGAGCTGTTTTTT | CASSDSPGTGELFF
TRBJ1-1 | few | TRBV6-9 | TRBD1 | TGTGCCAGCAGTTTCGGACAGGGGAGCGTCGGCACTGAAGCTTTCTTT | CASSFGQGSVGTEAFF
TRBJ2-1 | few | TRBV27 | TRBD2 | TGTGCCAGCAGATCAACTAGCGGGGTCTCCTACAATGAGCAGTTCTTC | CASRSTSGVSYNEQFF
TRBJ2-1 | few | TRBV27 | NA | TGTGCCAGCAGTTTGTCAGGGACGGCCCCCAATGAGCAGTTCTTC | CASSLSGTAPNEQFF
TRBJ2-3 | NA | TRBV12-3/TRBV12-4 | NA | TGTGCCAGCAGTTTTGACCAAGGCACAGATACGCAGTATTTT | CASSFDQGTDTQYF
TRBJ2-2 | few | TRBV5-1 | TRBD2 | TGCGCCAGCAGCTTCGGGACTAGAGGGACCGGGGAGCTGTTTTTT | CASSFGTRGTGELFF
TRBJ2-1 | NA | TRBV6-5 | TRBD2 | TGTGCCAGCAGTGAGACTAGCGGCTCCTACAATGAGCAGTTCTTC | CASSETSGSYNEQFF
TRBJ2-2 | large | TRBV29-1 | NA | TGCAGCGTTGTAGGCAGGCACACCGGGGAGCTGTTTTTT | CSVVGRHTGELFF
TRBJ2-7 | NA | TRBV19 | NA | TGTGCCAGTAATGGTGCAACCTACGAGCAGTACTTC | CASNGATYEQYF
TRBJ1-1 | NA | TRBV19 | NA | TGTGCCAGTAGTATAGGGACGACAGCTGAAGCTTTCTTT | CASSIGTTAEAFF
TRBJ2-6 | NA | TRBV30 | NA | TGTGCCTGGAGTAGTCCAGGGACAGAGACACTCTGGACTAAGGCCAACGTCCTGACTTTC | CAWSSPGTETLWTKANVLTF
TRBJ1-6 | NA | TRBV12-3/TRBV12-4 | TRBD1 | TGTGCCAGCAGTTTAGCCGACAGGGCAAATTCACCCCTCCACTTT | CASSLADRANSPLHF
TRBJ1-5 | few | TRBV29-1 | NA | TGCAGCGTTGCCAGGGCACTCAATCAGCCCCAGCATTTT | CSVARALNQPQHF
TRBJ2-1 | NA | TRBV6-2/TRBV6-3 | TRBD2 | TGTGCCAGCAGTGCCAATCTAGCGGGAGGAGGTGTTGAGCAGTTCTTC | CASSANLAGGGVEQFF
TRBJ2-3 | few | TRBV20-1 | NA | TGCAGTGCTAGAAGGGGGGGTGTCACAGATACGCAGTATTTT | CSARRGGVTDTQYF
TRBJ2-1 | medium-sized | TRBV29-1 | TRBD2 | TGCAGCGCCCTTACTCTAGCGGGCTCCTACAATGAGCAGTTCTTC | CSALTLAGSYNEQFF
TRBJ1-2 | NA | TRBV30 | NA | TGTGCCTGGATCGATGGGCAGGGGTCGGGCTACACCTTC | CAWIDGQGSGYTF
TRBJ2-7 | NA | TRBV5-1 | TRBD1 | TGTGCCAGCAGCTTGGCTGGGACAGACTCCTACGAGCAGTACTTC | CASSLAGTDSYEQYF
TRBJ1-2 | NA | TRBV18 | NA | TGTGCCAGCTCAACCCAAGCAGACAGGTCCTATGGCTACACCTTC | CASSTQADRSYGYTF
TRBJ1-6 | few | TRBV6-5 | TRBD1 | TGTGCCAGCAGTTTCACCGGGACAGGCTATTCACCCCTCCACTTT | CASSFTGTGYSPLHF
TRBJ2-2 | NA | TRBV10-2 | TRBD1 | TGCGCCAGCAGTGACCGGACAGGGGCCGGGGAGCTGTTTTTT | CASSDRTGAGELFF
TRBJ1-6 | few | TRBV5-6 | NA | TGTGCCAGCAGGGCGGATTCACCCCTCCACTTT | CASRADSPLHF
TRBJ1-2 | NA | TRBV12-3/TRBV12-4 | NA | TGTGCCAGCAGAGAGATGGGGGGATATGGCTACACCTTC | CASREMGGYGYTF
TRBJ2-6 | NA | TRBV7-3 | NA | TGTGCCAGCAGCCCGACTGGGGCCAACGTCCTGACTTTC | CASSPTGANVLTF
TRBJ2-7 | few | TRBV30 | NA | TGTGCCTGGAGTAGGGAAACCTACGAGCAGTACTTC | CAWSRETYEQYF
TRBJ1-2 | few | TRBV27 | TRBD1 | TGTGCCAGCAGTTCACAGGGGAGTGGCTACACCTTC | CASSSQGSGYTF
TRBJ2-1 | large | TRBV29-1 | TRBD2 | TGCAGCGTTGAGAGTCTAGCGGGAGGAACCTACAATGAGCAGTTCTTC | CSVESLAGGTYNEQFF
TRBJ2-7 | few | TRBV5-1 | TRBD1 | TGCGCCAGCAGCCGGGACAGACTCTACTCGCAGTACTTC | CASSRDRLYSQYF
TRBJ2-1 | NA | TRBV20-1 | TRBD2 | TGCAGTGCTTCGGGACTACAGCAGTTCTTC | CSASGLQQFF
TRBJ2-7 | large | TRBV29-1 | TRBD2 | TGCAGCGTAGACCCGGGACTAGCGGGAGAGGGCTACGAGCAGTACTTC | CSVDPGLAGEGYEQYF
TRBJ2-7 | NA | TRBV6-2/TRBV6-3 | TRBD1 | TGTGCCAGCAGTTACTCAGGACAGGGTTCCTACGAGCAGTACTTC | CASSYSGQGSYEQYF
TRBJ1-4 | NA | TRBV18 | TRBD1 | TGTGCCAGCTCACCACCAGGGACAGGGGGTGAAAAACTGTTTTTT | CASSPPGTGGEKLFF
TRBJ1-5 | few | TRBV19 | TRBD1 | TGTGCCAGTAGAAGACAGGGGCAGAGCAATCAGCCCCAGCATTTT | CASRRQGQSNQPQHF
TRBJ2-1 | NA | TRBV18 | TRBD2 | TGTGCCAGCTCACCGATGGTGGGGAGGGGTTCCTACAATGAGCAGTTCTTC | CASSPMVGRGSYNEQFF
TRBJ2-2 | NA | TRBV19 | TRBD2 | TGTGCCAGTAGACTAGCGGGAGTTGGCACCGGGGAGCTGTTTTTT | CASRLAGVGTGELFF
TRBJ2-6 | few | TRBV5-4 | NA | TGTGCCAGCAGCTTGGGTCTGATCTCTGGGGCCAACGTCCTGACTTTC | CASSLGLISGANVLTF
TRBJ1-5 | NA | TRBV6-2/TRBV6-3 | TRBD1 | TGTGCCAGCAGCCGCCCCGGACAGGGTTACCAGCATTTT | CASSRPGQGYQHF
TRBJ1-2 | few | TRBV27 | NA | TGTGCCAGCAGGGACCCCCGGGGGTATGGCTACACCTTC | CASRDPRGYGYTF
TRBJ2-2 | few | TRBV20-1 | NA | TGCAGTGCTAGGCCCAGCCCCGGGAGACCATCCGGGGAGCTGTTTTTT | CSARPSPGRPSGELFF
TRBJ1-1 | NA | TRBV5-5 | NA | TGTGCCAGCAGCCTGGGGGTCACTGAAGCTTTCTTT | CASSLGVTEAFF
TRBJ1-1 | NA | TRBV12-3/TRBV12-4 | NA | TGTGCCAGCAGTCCCGGAGGCACAGGGCCGTCAACAGGTGAAGCTTTCTTT | CASSPGGTGPSTGEAFF
TRBJ2-1 | NA | TRBV27 | NA | TGCACAACCGCCGGGGGCAATCGAAAGTACAATGAGCAGTTCTTC | CTTAGGNRKYNEQFF
TRBJ1-3 | once | TRBV7-9 | NA | TGTGCCAGCAGCTTAGAATCCGGAAACACCATATATTTT | CASSLESGNTIYF
TRBJ2-3 | NA | TRBV19 | TRBD2 | TGTGCCAGTAGTAGGACTAGCGCCACTCCGTATTTT | CASSRTSATPYF